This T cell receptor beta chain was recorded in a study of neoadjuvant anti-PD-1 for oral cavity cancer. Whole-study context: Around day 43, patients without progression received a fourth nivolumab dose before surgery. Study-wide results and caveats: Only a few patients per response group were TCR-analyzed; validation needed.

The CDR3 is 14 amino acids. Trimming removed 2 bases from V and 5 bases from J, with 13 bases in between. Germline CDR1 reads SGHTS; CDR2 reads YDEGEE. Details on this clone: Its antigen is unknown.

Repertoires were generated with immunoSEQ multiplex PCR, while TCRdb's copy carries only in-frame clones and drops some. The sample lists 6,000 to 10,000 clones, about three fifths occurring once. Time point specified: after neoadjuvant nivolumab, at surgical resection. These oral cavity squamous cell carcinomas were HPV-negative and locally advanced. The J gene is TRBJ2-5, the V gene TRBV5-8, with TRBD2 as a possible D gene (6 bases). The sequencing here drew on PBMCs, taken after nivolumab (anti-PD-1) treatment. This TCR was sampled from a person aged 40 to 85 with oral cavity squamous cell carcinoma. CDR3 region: CASSFMGTGETQYF. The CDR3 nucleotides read TGTGCCAGCAGCTTCATGGGGACTGGGGAGACCCAGTACTTC.